Shown below are 16 T cell receptor beta chains from a single sample sequenced in a study of post-analysis software for immune sequencing data. These receptors lack a known antigen. Unique molecular identifiers tagged the TCR beta cDNA libraries. TCRdb passed the PCR reads through MiXCR, listing each CDR3 protein once. The sample consists of about 540,000 distinct CDR3 sequences, 34% of them appearing once. Regarding the study as a whole: The five TRBV segments detected at higher frequency in patients than in controls included TRBV5-6, TRBV5-1 and TRBV20-1.

The material sequenced was blood. These receptors all come from a girl under 18 with multiple sclerosis.

The chain recombines TRBV6-1 with TRBJ1-3; D remains ambiguous. The CDR3 runs 13 residues. The germline gives CDR1 MNHNS, CDR2 SASEGT. V was cut by 1 base and J by 4 bases, with 5 bases left in between. The CDR3 spells CASSEGNGNTIYF. The CDR3 DNA is TGTGCCAGCAGTGAAGGGAACGGAAACACCATATATTTT.

The chain links TRBV9 to TRBJ2-3, with D maybe TRBD2 (7 bases). The CDR3 sequence is 15 residues long. V was trimmed by 0 bases and J by 1 base, leaving 9 bases between them. The V gene's germline CDR1 is SGDLS and CDR2 YYNGEE. The CDR3 is CASSVGGGGTDTQYF. In nucleotides, the CDR3 is TGTGCCAGCAGCGTAGGAGGGGGGGGCACAGATACGCAGTATTTT.

The CDR3 spells CASRRGYRYTGELFF. Here the CDR3 DNA reads TGTGCCAGCAGGAGGGGATATCGGTACACCGGGGAGCTGTTTTTT. The rearrangement joins TRBV6-2 or TRBV6-3 to TRBJ2-2, with D tentatively TRBD1 or TRBD2 (5 bases each). Germline V gene sequence: CDR1 MNHEY, CDR2 SVGEGT. This CDR3 spans 15 amino acids. V lost 6 bases to trimming and J lost 3 bases, with 14 bases between them.

This clonotype was seen only a few times. The gene calls are TRBV20-1 and TRBJ2-7; D is ambiguous. V was clipped by 3 bases and J by 7 bases, with 10 bases between them. The CDR3 extends over 11 amino acids. CDR1 and CDR2 from the germline V gene are DFQATT and SNEGSKA (reference sequence). CDR3 in amino acids: CSASRAEEQYF. The CDR3, as DNA: TGCAGTGCTAGCCGCGCGGAAGAGCAGTACTTC.

The DNA of the CDR3 is TGCAGTGCTAGAGATCCGCTTGGGCAGGGCGGGGAGCTGTTTTTT. Residues: CSARDPLGQGGELFF. This chain links TRBV20-1 with TRBJ2-2; D might be TRBD1 (5 bases). CDR1 and CDR2 (germline): DFQATT, SNEGSKA (reference sequence). V gave up 0 bases and J gave up 7 bases, with 15 bases separating them. CDR3 length: 15 residues.

This rearrangement joins TRBV5-1 to TRBJ2-3; no clear D. CDR3 length: 14 amino acids. Trimming removed 4 bases from V and 4 bases from J, with 13 bases in between. Germline V gene sequence: CDR1 SGHRS, CDR2 YFSETQ. In nucleotides, the CDR3 is TGCGCCAGCAGCACCCCCAGGCCTTCAGATACGCAGTATTTT. Amino acid sequence: CASSTPRPSDTQYF.

The chain couples TRBV6-5 to TRBJ2-1; the match to TRBD2 covers 12 bases. Germline V lookup: CDR1 MNHEY, CDR2 SVGAGI. The J segment lost 8 bases and the V segment lost 2 bases, leaving 4 bases of the junction unmatched. This CDR3 has 15 residues. CDR3 DNA: TGTGCCAGCAGTTACCTACTAGCGGGGGGATATGAGCAGTTCTTC. Its protein product is CASSYLLAGGYEQFF.

This clonotype showed up just a few times. The V call is TRBV10-3, the J call TRBJ1-5; possible D gene TRBD1, 6 bases. The V end lost 10 bases, the J end lost 4 bases, and 17 bases lay between the germline ends. Germline V CDR1 and CDR2: ENHRY, SYGVKD. The CDR3 consists of 14 residues. The DNA for the CDR3 is TGTGCCACCGGGGATGAGGGGGAGAATCAGCCCCAGCATTTT. Translating gives CATGDEGENQPQHF.

J is TRBJ2-5 and V is TRBV14, with TRBD1 matching 11 bases. This CDR3 has 16 residues. V trimming: 1 base; J trimming: 5 bases; junction bases outside the gene matches: 6. The germline CDR1 and CDR2 sequences are SGHDN and FVKESK. The CDR3 loop is CASSQAGTGGVETQYF. The CDR3 region has the DNA TGTGCCAGCAGCCAAGCGGGGACAGGGGGTGTTGAGACCCAGTACTTC.

V usage is TRBV6-5 and J usage is TRBJ2-2, with a weak D call TRBD2 (6 bases). Trimming removed 3 bases from V and 3 bases from J, with 8 bases in between. Germline CDR1 is MNHEY and CDR2 is SVGAGI. The CDR3 contains 14 residues. The CDR3 protein is CASSYGGDTGELFF. As DNA, the CDR3 is TGTGCCAGCAGTTATGGCGGGGACACCGGGGAGCTGTTTTTT.

This clonotype occurred a few times. DNA of the CDR3: TGTGCCAGCAGCTTCACTAGTGTCTCGAACACCGGGGAGCTGTTTTTT. Protein: CASSFTSVSNTGELFF. This sequence joins TRBV7-6 and TRBJ2-2; possible D gene TRBD2, 5 bases. Germline V gene lookup returns CDR1 SGHVS and CDR2 FNYEAQ. V lost 3 bases to trimming and J lost 0 bases, with 11 bases between them. The CDR3 has 16 amino acids.

This clonotype appeared a few times. This sequence joins TRBV5-1 and TRBJ2-1; 7 bases fit TRBD1. Trimming removed 1 base from V and 0 bases from J; junction bases left unmatched: 1. Germline CDR1 and CDR2: SGHRS and YFSETQ. This CDR3 has 15 amino acids. CDR3 region: CASSLRDSSYNEQFF. The CDR3, as DNA: TGCGCCAGCAGCTTGCGGGACAGCTCCTACAATGAGCAGTTCTTC. Combining the CDR3 with reference TRBV5-1 and TRBJ2-1 gives the whole variable domain KAGVTQTPRYLIKTRGQQVTLSCSPISGHRSVSWYQQTPGQGLQFLFEYFSETQRNKGNFPGRFSGRQFSNSRSEMNVSTLELGDSALYLCASSLRDSSYNEQFFGPGTRLTVL.

In its sample, this clonotype was seen a few times. The CDR3 DNA is TGCAGTGCCCGCGGGGGGGCCGCCTACGAGCAGTACTTC. Translating it yields CSARGGAAYEQYF. The chain is built from TRBV20-1 and TRBJ2-7; 9 bases match TRBD2. The junction had 5 bases not matched to a gene; V was cut back by 6 bases and J by 2 bases. The CDR3 extends over 13 amino acids. From germline, CDR1 is DFQATT and CDR2 SNEGSKA (reference sequence).

Ten or more counts support this clonotype. The chain's CDR3 is CASSVGLAYEQYF. For the CDR3, the DNA is TGTGCCAGCAGCGTAGGGCTAGCCTACGAGCAGTACTTC. The V gene is TRBV9, the J gene TRBJ2-7; D is ambiguous. Trimming shortened V by 0 bases and J by 2 bases, and 6 bases separated the two germline ends. Looked up from germline, CDR1 is SGDLS and CDR2 is YYNGEE. The CDR3 covers 13 residues.

The rearrangement uses TRBV20-1 and TRBJ2-7; D tentatively fits TRBD1 or TRBD2 (5 bases each). Trimming removed 1 base at V and 5 bases at J, with 12 bases between. CDR1 is DFQATT, CDR2 SNEGSKA, per germline (reference sequence). The CDR3 has 13 residues. The CDR3 DNA is TGCAGTGCTAGAGCTCGGGGCGTCGACGAGCAGTACTTC. It is translated as CSARARGVDEQYF.

This rearrangement joins TRBV6-7 to TRBJ1-6; D is unresolved. TRBV6-7 is filed as an ORF, its function uncertain. Trimming cost V 0 bases and J 6 bases, with 21 bases left between them. The CDR3 spans 19 residues. CDR3 amino acids: CASSYSDIPRLGSNSPLHF. CDR3 DNA sequence: TGTGCCAGCAGTTACTCGGATATCCCAAGGCTGGGGAGTAATTCACCCCTCCACTTT.